The T cell receptor beta chain under discussion was sequenced for a study of technical replicates of blood from several donors. V lost 7 bases, J lost 2 bases, and 17 bases lay in between. Per germline, CDR1 SGHRS and CDR2 YFSETQ. The CDR3 has 15 residues. The protocol was immunoSEQ multiplex PCR, while the TCRdb copy is restricted to in-frame clones and leaves out a portion. The sample lists tens of thousands of clones, almost 95% occurring once. Material for sequencing was PBMCs. This TCR was recovered from a human donor in good health. Some clones in this sample may be carry-over from other donors' samples. The gene calls are TRBV5-1 and TRBJ2-3; weak D call: TRBD2 (6 bases). The CDR3 sequence: CASGGSPSFTDTQYF. CDR3 DNA: TGCGCCAGCGGGGGGTCTCCGAGCTTCACAGATACGCAGTATTTT.